Described below is a single TCR beta chain sequence and its context. This sample was included in a study of blood T cell repertoires in COVID-19. Study at large: The origin of the acute and convalescent COVID-19 samples was the United States, Italy and Spain. T cells, B-cell-depleted T cells, or PBMCs supplied cDNA or gDNA.

This CDR3 is built from 18 residues. The V gene's germline CDR1 is KGHSH and CDR2 LQKENI. After removal of 0 bases from V and 0 bases from J, the junction contained 5 bases not matched to a gene. Only in-frame clones appear in the TCRdb table, and some are missing; sequencing was by immunoSEQ multiplex PCR. The sample holds roughly 330,000 clones, 80% to 90% seen once. The TCR comes from a man between 18 and 35 years old who had recovered from COVID-19. Sequenced: peripheral blood. The chain has TRBV18 and TRBJ2-6; TRBD1 aligns across 7 bases. The CDR3: CASSPPGQARSGANVLTF. The DNA for the CDR3 is TGTGCCAGCTCACCACCTGGACAGGCCCGCTCTGGGGCCAACGTCCTGACTTTC.